This T cell receptor beta chain was sequenced in a study of CXCR3-negative and CXCR3-positive naive CD8 T cells. Overall study findings and caveats: For CXCR3-positive naive cells, TRB CDR3s were more hydrophobic than those of CXCR3-negative naive cells.

The authors made the TRB cDNA libraries by 5' RACE using UMI labels. TCRdb reanalyzed the 5' RACE reads and collapses them to one entry per CDR3 protein, without DNA. The sample has tens of thousands of distinct CDR3 sequences. Sorts that each held a few hundred thousand cells were run in triplicate for every CD8+ T cell subset. The CDR3 runs 18 residues. Germline V gene sequence: CDR1 SGHAT, CDR2 FQNNGV. A word on this clonotype: Its antigen is not identified.

The source of this sequence is a human donor in good health. Some clones in this sample may be carry-over from other donors' samples. Sequenced input: naive CXCR3+ CD8+ T cells from blood. Described subset: CD45RO-CCR7+CD27+CD95- naive CD8+ T cells expressing CXCR3 (TNR3+). V and J are TRBV11-2 and TRBJ2-2; TCRdb returns TRBD2, unconfirmable since there is no DNA. Here the CDR3 reads CASSSGLAGGPHTGELFF.